One sample yielded the 18 T cell receptor beta chains listed below, sequenced in a study of T cell changes during pregnancy in multiple sclerosis. Only in-frame clones appear in the TCRdb table, and some are missing; sequencing was by immunoSEQ multiplex PCR. The table has about 51,000 clones, almost 95% seen once. This specimen was CD4+ T cells from peripheral blood mononuclear cells, taken in the third trimester of pregnancy. Receptors originate from a female donor with multiple sclerosis, enrolled in a pregnancy study.

The chain employs TRBV27 and TRBJ2-3; TRBD1 might be the D (6 bases). The germline V gene encodes CDR1 MNHEY and CDR2 SMNVEV (reference sequence). V lost 10 bases and J lost 6, with 26 bases in between. The CDR3 length is 16 residues. In DNA form, the CDR3 reads TGTGCCACCTCCGAGGACTGGAACGTTAGGGGGGATACGCAGTATTTT. This encodes CATSEDWNVRGDTQYF.

This chain links TRBV18 with TRBJ1-5; 9 nucleotides match TRBD1. The CDR3 is 15 amino acids. Unmatched junction bases numbered 7, after V lost 6 bases and J lost 4 bases. Germline values: CDR1 KGHSH, CDR2 LQKENI. The CDR3 region has the DNA TGTGCCAGCTCGCTACGACAGGGGGGAAATCAGCCCCAGCATTTT. It specifies CASSLRQGGNQPQHF.

This clone was detected once. The chain employs TRBV7-9 and TRBJ2-3, with 9 bases aligning to TRBD1. CDR1 and CDR2 from the germline V gene are SEHNR and FQNEAQ (reference sequence). The trim removed 1 base at V and 5 bases at J, leaving 4 bases unmatched. The CDR3 is made up of 15 amino acids. CDR3 sequence reads: CASSLDGTGKDTQYF. The CDR3 nucleotides read TGTGCCAGCAGCTTAGACGGGACAGGGAAAGATACGCAGTATTTT.

The chain recombines TRBV27 with TRBJ1-5, with D unresolved. The length of the CDR3 is 14 residues. The germline CDR1 and CDR2 sequences are MNHEY and SMNVEV (reference sequence). V lost 1 base and J 2 bases, leaving 6 bases between the germline ends. The CDR3 region is CASSLLGGNQPQHF. CDR3 DNA sequence: TGTGCCAGCAGTTTATTGGGAGGCAATCAGCCCCAGCATTTT.

The chain joins TRBV19 to TRBJ2-7; 8 bases are shared with TRBD1. The ends lost 5 bases at V and 7 bases at J; junction bases unmatched: 13. The CDR3 is 15 residues long. The germline CDR1 and CDR2 sequences are LNHDA and SQIVND (reference sequence). The CDR3 protein is CASSAPGQAMREQYF. As DNA, the CDR3 is TGTGCCAGTAGTGCCCCGGGACAGGCAATGAGGGAGCAGTACTTC.

V and J are TRBV2 and TRBJ2-1; D gene uncertain. The germline gives CDR1 SNHLY, CDR2 FYNNEI. V was shortened by 4 bases and J by 4 bases, with 5 bases between the two germline ends. The CDR3 length is 12 residues. As DNA, the CDR3 is TGTGCCAGCAGTGTCTTGTACAATGAGCAGTTCTTC. It codes for CASSVLYNEQFF. Full variable domain (outside the CDR3, taken from reference TRBV2 and TRBJ2-1): EPEVTQTPSHQVTQMGQEVILRCVPISNHLYFYWYRQILGQKVEFLVSFYNNEISEKSEIFDDQFSVERPDGSNFTLKIRSTKLEDSAMYFCASSVLYNEQFFGPGTRLTVL.

The chain uses TRBV10-3 and TRBJ2-1; TRBD1 might be the D (6 bases). Trimming took 3 bases from V and 6 from J, leaving 6 bases between them. The germline CDR1 and CDR2 sequences are ENHRY and SYGVKD. This CDR3 contains 12 residues. The CDR3 sequence is CAISEQGNEQFF. DNA for the CDR3: TGTGCCATCAGTGAACAGGGCAATGAGCAGTTCTTC.

This clone was recorded once. This chain uses TRBV27 with TRBJ2-7, with 8 bases matching TRBD1. The CDR3 runs 12 residues. Trimming took 8 bases from V and 2 from J; bases not matched to a gene: 2. Germline lookup yields CDR1 MNHEY and CDR2 SMNVEV (reference sequence). CDR3 sequence: CASRTGTYEQYF. In DNA, the CDR3 is TGTGCCAGCCGGACAGGGACCTACGAGCAGTACTTC.

The chain combines TRBV6-1 with TRBJ1-1, with D possibly matching TRBD1 (5 bases). Germline loops: CDR1 MNHNS, CDR2 SASEGT. The CDR3 contains 11 residues. V lost 10 bases, J lost 2 bases, and 8 bases lay in between. DNA of the CDR3: TGTGCCACCGGGACTAACACTGAAGCTTTCTTT. Protein product: CATGTNTEAFF.

The chain is built from TRBV6-1 and TRBJ2-1; 12 nucleotides match TRBD2. Germline CDR1 is MNHNS and CDR2 is SASEGT. V was pared by 5 bases and J by 9 bases, with 5 bases of the junction left unmatched. The CDR3 has 14 amino acids. The CDR3 spells CASSRTSGNSEQFF. The CDR3, as DNA: TGTGCCAGCAGTCGGACTAGCGGGAACAGTGAGCAGTTCTTC.

The chain couples TRBV2 to TRBJ2-4, with 8 nucleotides matching TRBD1. The CDR3 runs to 16 residues. Germline lookup yields CDR1 SNHLY and CDR2 FYNNEI. V dropped 4 bases and J dropped 0; count of bases not matched to a gene: 5. The CDR3 sequence is CASSVIQGVAKNIQYF. The DNA of the CDR3 is TGTGCCAGCAGTGTGATACAGGGGGTAGCCAAAAACATTCAGTACTTC.

J is TRBJ1-2 and V is TRBV28, with D uncertain. Germline values: CDR1 MDHEN, CDR2 SYDVKM. Trimming shortened V by 3 bases and J by 4 bases, and 9 bases separated the two germline ends. The CDR3 is 13 amino acids. The CDR3 here is CASSLGSFYGYTF. In nucleotides, the CDR3 is TGTGCCAGCAGTTTGGGCAGTTTCTATGGCTACACCTTC.

Comments on this clone: Other DNA variants within this sample encode the same CDR3. The chain uses TRBV10-3 and TRBJ2-1, with TRBD2 identical over 13 bases. V trimming: 6 bases; J trimming: 2 bases; junction bases outside the gene matches: 1. CDR3 length: 15 residues. Germline V CDR1 and CDR2: ENHRY, SYGVKD. The CDR3 DNA follows: TGTGCCATCAGCGGACTAGCGGGAGCCTACAATGAGCAGTTCTTC. Translating gives CAISGLAGAYNEQFF.

The chain links TRBV9 to TRBJ2-2; TRBD1 matches 9 bases. The trim removed 4 bases at V and 3 bases at J, leaving 7 bases unmatched. The CDR3 spans 16 residues. Germline V gives CDR1 SGDLS, CDR2 YYNGEE. The CDR3 bases are TGTGCCAGCAGCCCTAGAGGGACAGGGTACACCGGGGAGCTGTTTTTT. Its protein product is CASSPRGTGYTGELFF.

The CDR3 is CASSLTPAGLGRGSYEQYF. The CDR3 nucleotides read TGTGCCAGCAGTTTAACCCCCGCGGGTTTAGGGAGGGGCTCCTACGAGCAGTACTTC. The rearrangement links TRBV27 to TRBJ2-7, with 7 bases fitting TRBD2. V dropped 2 bases and J dropped 0; count of bases not matched to a gene: 16. Germline V lookup: CDR1 MNHEY, CDR2 SMNVEV (reference sequence). CDR3 length equals 19 residues.

The chain is built from TRBV11-3 and TRBJ1-1; a possible D gene is TRBD1 (5 bases). V was pared by 3 bases and J by 3 bases, with 17 bases between. The CDR3 sequence is 16 residues long. Germline values: CDR1 SGHNT, CDR2 YENEEA. This CDR3 is CASSFHRGFEDTEAFF. CDR3 bases: TGTGCCAGCAGCTTCCACCGGGGGTTCGAGGACACTGAAGCTTTCTTT. The entire variable domain, with the rest obtained from reference TRBV11-3 and TRBJ1-1, is as follows: EAGVVQSPRYKIIEKKQPVAFWCNPISGHNTLYWYLQNLGQGPELLIRYENEEAVDDSQLPKDRFSAERLKGVDSTLKIQPAELGDSAVYLCASSFHRGFEDTEAFFGQGTRLTVV.

The rearrangement uses TRBV7-3 and TRBJ2-7; 13 bases align to TRBD2. There are 17 residues in the CDR3. Germline assignment: CDR1 SGHTA and CDR2 FQGTGA. V trimming: 5 bases; J trimming: 3 bases; junction bases outside the gene matches: 10. Here the CDR3 DNA reads TGTGCCAGCAGCCTCAGAGAGGGACTAGCGGGACTCTACGAGCAGTACTTC. Translated: CASSLREGLAGLYEQYF.

The J gene is TRBJ2-7, the V gene TRBV7-6; TRBD2 is a possible D gene (7 bases). The germline V gene encodes CDR1 SGHVS and CDR2 FNYEAQ. CDR3 length: 14 amino acids. Trimming took 1 base from V and 6 from J, leaving 13 bases between them. CDR3 loop: CASSLDAGAGEQYF. CDR3 in DNA: TGTGCCAGCAGCTTAGATGCGGGGGCGGGCGAGCAGTACTTC.